These 24 T cell receptor beta chains were sequenced from one sample in a study of blood T cell repertoires in COVID-19. The repertoire was sequenced with immunoSEQ multiplex PCR; TCRdb's copy has only in-frame clones and lacks some. This table has some 95,000 clones, roughly 72% appearing once. The sample consisted of peripheral blood. The origin of the receptors is a man aged 65-85 years with acute or convalescent COVID-19.

The genes are TRBV2 and TRBJ2-3, with D unresolved. The CDR3 contains 12 residues. Germline V gene sequence: CDR1 SNHLY, CDR2 FYNNEI. V lost 6 bases and J lost 2, with 6 bases in between. CDR3 nucleotide sequence: TGTGCCAGCAGCGTTAACACAGATACGCAGTATTTT. Protein product: CASSVNTDTQYF.

The chain uses TRBV5-1 and TRBJ1-1; 9 bases are shared with TRBD1. The CDR3 has 14 amino acids. Trimming took 4 bases from V and 4 from J; bases not matched to a gene: 5. The germline CDR1 and CDR2 sequences are SGHRS and YFSETQ. CDR3 nucleotides: TGCGCCAGCAGCCTGGGACAGGGTGGCACTGAAGCTTTCTTT. It is translated as CASSLGQGGTEAFF.

This clone appeared a few times. The chain uses TRBV11-3 and TRBJ2-2; 10 bases are shared with TRBD1. The CDR3 sequence is 15 residues long. Trimming removed 4 bases from V and 5 bases from J; junction bases left unmatched: 4. Germline V gene lookup returns CDR1 SGHNT and CDR2 YENEEA. The CDR3 nucleotides are TGTGCCAGCAGCTCTGACAGGGGGCTGACCGGGGAGCTGTTTTTT. It yields the protein CASSSDRGLTGELFF.

By sample share, this clone is medium-sized (0.01 to 0.1%). V usage is TRBV27 and J usage is TRBJ2-4; D ambiguous. The V gene's germline CDR1 is MNHEY and CDR2 SMNVEV (reference sequence). CDR3 size: 16 residues. V was pared by 3 bases and J by 0 bases, with 12 bases between. The CDR3 coding sequence is TGTGCCAGCAGTTTTAATAATTTCTTAGCCAAAAACATTCAGTACTTC. This gives the protein CASSFNNFLAKNIQYF.

This sequence joins TRBV4-1 and TRBJ2-2; TRBD2 might be the D (5 bases). The CDR3 length is 15 residues. The V end lost 3 bases, the J end lost 5 bases, and 13 bases lay between the germline ends. Germline CDR1 MGHRA, CDR2 YSYEKL. CDR3 nucleotide sequence: TGCGCCAGCAGCCATGCGGACTCGCGGACCGGGGAGCTGTTTTTT. It translates to CASSHADSRTGELFF.

The genes are TRBV5-4 and TRBJ2-2, with a tentative D call TRBD2 (6 bases). There are 15 residues in the CDR3. V was shortened by 1 base and J by 3 bases, with 10 bases between the two germline ends. Germline V gives CDR1 SGHNT, CDR2 YYREEE (reference sequence). DNA of the CDR3: TGTGCCAGCAGCTTGCGTAGCGGTTACACCGGGGAGCTGTTTTTT. It translates to CASSLRSGYTGELFF.

The V and J genes are TRBV4-1 and TRBJ1-5; 9 bases agree with TRBD1. Germline values: CDR1 MGHRA, CDR2 YSYEKL. The CDR3 runs 16 residues. After removal of 4 bases from V and 6 bases from J, the junction contained 10 bases not matched to a gene. The CDR3 nucleotides read TGCGCCAGCAGCCGCTCAACAGGGGGCGAGGGTCAGCCCCAGCATTTT. Encoded protein: CASSRSTGGEGQPQHF.

The chain couples TRBV28 to TRBJ2-1, with D perhaps matching TRBD2 (5 bases). The CDR3 has 14 amino acids. Germline lookup yields CDR1 MDHEN and CDR2 SYDVKM. V dropped 2 bases and J dropped 7 bases, with 12 bases sitting between them. The CDR3, as DNA: TGTGCCAGCAGTTTAGAGGGTATGGGGAATGAGCAGTTCTTC. It is translated as CASSLEGMGNEQFF.

This CDR3 is CASSYYREPNTGELFF. In nucleotides, the CDR3 is TGTGCCAGCAGCTACTACAGGGAGCCGAACACCGGGGAGCTGTTTTTT. This rearrangement joins TRBV5-4 to TRBJ2-2; D is possibly TRBD1 (6 bases). This CDR3 comprises 16 residues. Germline-derived CDR1 and CDR2 are SGHNT and YYREEE (reference sequence). The V and J ends lost 3 bases and 0 bases respectively, with 12 bases between them.

V is TRBV6-2 or TRBV6-3 and J is TRBJ2-3; TRBD2 might be the D (5 bases). The CDR3 totals 16 residues. The germline V gene encodes CDR1 MNHEY and CDR2 SVGEGT. Between the trimmed V and J ends, which lost 1 base and 2 bases, there was a span of 13 bases. CDR3 amino acids: CASSYLLGESTDTQYF. CDR3 coding DNA: TGTGCCAGCAGTTACTTACTCGGGGAGTCCACAGATACGCAGTATTTT.

This clone has just a few counts. This chain uses TRBV23-1 with TRBJ2-7; a possible D gene is TRBD1 (5 bases). TRBV23-1 is known as an ORF, though its function is uncertain. The CDR3 has 15 amino acids. V lost 0 bases, J lost 6 bases, and 15 bases lay in between. CDR3 sequence (DNA): TGCGCCAGCAGTCAATCGAGCCCAGGGATCCGCGAGCAGTACGTC. This encodes CASSQSSPGIREQYV.

The chain employs TRBV6-5 and TRBJ2-1; possibly TRBD1 for D (6 bases). V lost 0 bases, J lost 4 bases, and 10 bases lay in between. This CDR3 spans 15 amino acids. Germline CDR1 and CDR2: MNHEY and SVGAGI. CDR3 sequence: CASSYSMDRYNEQFF. In nucleotides, the CDR3 is TGTGCCAGCAGTTACTCCATGGACAGATACAATGAGCAGTTCTTC.

V and J are TRBV11-3 and TRBJ2-3; a possible D gene is TRBD1 (5 bases). V was cut by 4 bases and J by 2 bases, with 13 bases left in between. Germline V lookup: CDR1 SGHNT, CDR2 YENEEA. The CDR3 is made up of 15 amino acids. This CDR3 is CASSSKTDLTDTQYF. The CDR3 region has the DNA TGTGCCAGCAGCTCCAAGACAGACCTCACAGATACGCAGTATTTT. The full variable domain, in which reference TRBV11-3 and TRBJ2-3 provide the parts outside the CDR3, is EAGVVQSPRYKIIEKKQPVAFWCNPISGHNTLYWYLQNLGQGPELLIRYENEEAVDDSQLPKDRFSAERLKGVDSTLKIQPAELGDSAVYLCASSSKTDLTDTQYFGPGTRLTVL.

J is TRBJ2-5 and V is TRBV11-3, with D tentatively TRBD2 (5 bases). CDR3 length: 13 amino acids. CDR1 SGHNT and CDR2 YENEEA come from the germline V gene. V was pared by 3 bases and J by 3 bases, with 8 bases between. The CDR3 reads CASSFGIEETQYF. The CDR3 nucleotides are TGTGCCAGCAGCTTCGGGATAGAAGAGACCCAGTACTTC.

V is TRBV6-5 and J is TRBJ2-1; TRBD2 might be the D (6 bases). In germline, CDR1 is MNHEY, CDR2 SVGAGI. CDR3 length: 12 amino acids. Between the trimmed V and J ends, which lost 4 bases and 10 bases, there was a span of 11 bases. This chain's CDR3 is CASSLGGYEQFF. The CDR3 DNA sequence: TGTGCCAGCAGTTTGGGGGGTTACGAGCAGTTCTTC.

This chain joins TRBV6-4 and TRBJ1-1; possibly TRBD1 for D (5 bases). This CDR3 is built from 14 residues. V lost 5 bases and J 1 base, leaving 11 bases between the germline ends. CDR1 MRHNA and CDR2 SNTAGT come from the germline V gene. The CDR3: CASSPYGGNTEAFF. DNA for the CDR3: TGTGCCAGCAGTCCCTACGGGGGGAACACTGAAGCTTTCTTT.

J is TRBJ1-2 and V is TRBV3-1 (or the pseudogene TRBV3-2); TRBD1 might be the D (5 bases). The CDR3 is made up of 13 amino acids. V was shortened by 7 bases and J by 0 bases, with 9 bases between the two germline ends. CDR1 and CDR2 (germline): LGHDT, YNNKEL (reference sequence). The DNA for the CDR3 is TGTGCCAGCACAAGGGACTCTAACTATGGCTACACCTTC. It codes for CASTRDSNYGYTF.

This clone appeared once. The V call is TRBV28, the J call TRBJ2-1, with 7 nucleotides matching TRBD2. V trimming: 4 bases; J trimming: 0 bases; junction bases outside the gene matches: 6. This CDR3 is built from 16 residues. Germline lookup yields CDR1 MDHEN and CDR2 SYDVKM. The CDR3 DNA follows: TGTGCCAGCAGTTCGCACGAGCGGGGCTCCTACAATGAGCAGTTCTTC. The encoded protein is CASSSHERGSYNEQFF.

In its sample, this clone was seen once. V usage is TRBV28 and J usage is TRBJ1-5, with TRBD1 matching 10 bases. CDR1 is MDHEN and CDR2 is SYDVKM in the germline V gene. J gave up 2 bases and V 3 bases, and 19 bases lay outside the gene matches. CDR3 length equals 21 residues. CDR3: CASSFLALRDRGLVRNQPQHF. The CDR3 DNA follows: TGTGCCAGCAGTTTTCTTGCCCTCAGGGACAGGGGCCTAGTTCGCAATCAGCCCCAGCATTTT.

The V and J genes are TRBV6-5 and TRBJ1-1; D gene uncertain. V was pared by 8 bases and J by 2 bases, with 6 bases between. The CDR3 is made up of 11 amino acids. Germline V gene sequence: CDR1 MNHEY, CDR2 SVGAGI. The DNA of the CDR3 is TGTGCCAGCTGGAGAAACACTGAAGCTTTCTTT. Residues: CASWRNTEAFF.

The CDR3 nucleotides read TGTGCCAGCCAGACAGGGGATACCTATAGCAATCAGCCCCAGCATTTT. The encoded protein is CASQTGDTYSNQPQHF. The chain combines TRBV28 with TRBJ1-5; 8 bases are a match to TRBD1. Unmatched junction bases numbered 9, after V lost 8 bases and J lost 0 bases. CDR1 and CDR2 (germline): MDHEN, SYDVKM. This CDR3 region has 16 residues.

The rearrangement uses TRBV5-1 and TRBJ1-4, with D perhaps matching TRBD1 (5 bases). The length of the CDR3 is 17 residues. Germline lookup yields CDR1 SGHRS and CDR2 YFSETQ. V lost 0 bases and J lost 4, with 16 bases in between. This chain's CDR3 is CASSLASGRGLNEKLFF. CDR3 sequence (DNA): TGCGCCAGCAGCTTGGCATCGGGTAGGGGACTTAATGAAAAACTGTTTTTT.

The gene calls are TRBV24-1 and TRBJ2-2, with D hard to call. The CDR3 extends over 13 amino acids. V was clipped by 7 bases and J by 1 base, with 6 bases between them. CDR1 is KGHDR and CDR2 is SFDVKD in the germline V gene. The DNA of the CDR3 is TGTGCCACCAGCGGTAGGAACACCGGGGAGCTGTTTTTT. Protein product: CATSGRNTGELFF.

A remark on this clone: Relative to the germline gene, one junction end is altered; a read error may explain this. V usage is TRBV2 and J usage is TRBJ1-6, with no clear D. The germline gives CDR1 SNHLY, CDR2 FYNNEI. The CDR3 totals 16 residues. CDR3: CASTERRSSYNSPLHF. CDR3 bases: TGTGCCAGCACTGAACGGAGGAGCTCCTATAATTCACCCCTCCACTTT.